This T cell receptor beta chain came from a study of T cells in Graves' hyperthyroidism and ophthalmopathy. Researchers amplified the TCR beta CDR3 regions from RNA transcripts. HTBI primers drove first-round RT-PCR of the TCR CDR3. Via MiXCR, TCRdb re-called the multiplex PCR reads, giving one row per CDR3 protein. The sample carries about 540,000 distinct CDR3 sequences, 46% recorded once. Points on this clonotype: No antigen is known for it.

The CDR3 is 15 residues long. The germline CDR1 and CDR2 sequences are MNHNS and SASEGT. Trimming left V 2 bases short and J 1 base short, with 11 bases between. Patients aged 18 to 65 with hyperthyroidism were newly diagnosed, with duration under 2 months. Clinicians diagnosed patients from clinical symptoms, serum thyroxine and TRAb, thyroid ultrasound and orbital computed tomography. Overall study findings and caveats: With a median lead of around 5.9 months before onset, the model predicted ophthalmopathy.

The chain carries TRBV6-1 and TRBJ1-1; a weak D match, TRBD1 (5 bases). The origin of this receptor is a woman under 30 with Graves' hyperthyroidism. Sequencing was carried out using peripheral blood or thyroid tissue (not recorded which). The CDR3 loop is CASSEWGRANTEAFF. The CDR3 DNA sequence: TGTGCCAGCAGTGAATGGGGGAGAGCGAACACTGAAGCTTTCTTT.